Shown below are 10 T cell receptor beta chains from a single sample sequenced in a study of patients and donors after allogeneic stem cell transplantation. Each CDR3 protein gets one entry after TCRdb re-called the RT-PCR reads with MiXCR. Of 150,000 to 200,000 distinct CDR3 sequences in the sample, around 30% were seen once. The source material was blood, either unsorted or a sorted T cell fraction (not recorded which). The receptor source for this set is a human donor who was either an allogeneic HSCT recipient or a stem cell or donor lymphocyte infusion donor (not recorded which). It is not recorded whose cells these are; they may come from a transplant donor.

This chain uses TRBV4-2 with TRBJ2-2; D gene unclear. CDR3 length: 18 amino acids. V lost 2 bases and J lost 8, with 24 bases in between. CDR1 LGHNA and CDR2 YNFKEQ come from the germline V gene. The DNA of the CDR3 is TGTGCCAGCAGCCAATCCCCGCGGACCCCCAGAGTAGGTGGGGAGCTGTTTTTT. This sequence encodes CASSQSPRTPRVGGELFF.

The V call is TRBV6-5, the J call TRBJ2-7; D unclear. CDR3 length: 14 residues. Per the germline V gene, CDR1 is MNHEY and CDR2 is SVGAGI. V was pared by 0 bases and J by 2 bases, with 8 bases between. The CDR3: CASSYSGPTYEQYF. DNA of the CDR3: TGTGCCAGCAGTTACTCCGGGCCTACCTACGAGCAGTACTTC.

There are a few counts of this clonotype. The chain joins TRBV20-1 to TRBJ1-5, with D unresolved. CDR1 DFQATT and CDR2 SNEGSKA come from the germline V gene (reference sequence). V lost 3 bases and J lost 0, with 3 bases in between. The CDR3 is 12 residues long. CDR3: CSARASNQPQHF. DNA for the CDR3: TGCAGTGCTAGGGCTAGCAATCAGCCCCAGCATTTT.

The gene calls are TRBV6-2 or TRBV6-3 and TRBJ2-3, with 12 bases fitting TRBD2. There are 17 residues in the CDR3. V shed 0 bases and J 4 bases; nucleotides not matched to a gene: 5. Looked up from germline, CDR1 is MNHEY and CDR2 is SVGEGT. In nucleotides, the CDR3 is TGTGCCAGCAGTTACTCTCGGGGACTAGCGGGCGCAGATACGCAGTATTTT. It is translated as CASSYSRGLAGADTQYF.

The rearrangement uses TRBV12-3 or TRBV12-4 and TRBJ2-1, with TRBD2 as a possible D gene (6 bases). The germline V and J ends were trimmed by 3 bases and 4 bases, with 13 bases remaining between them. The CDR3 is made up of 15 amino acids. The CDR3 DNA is TGTGCCAGCAGTTTGGGCGGGATGTCGTACAATGAGCAGTTCTTC. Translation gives CASSLGGMSYNEQFF.

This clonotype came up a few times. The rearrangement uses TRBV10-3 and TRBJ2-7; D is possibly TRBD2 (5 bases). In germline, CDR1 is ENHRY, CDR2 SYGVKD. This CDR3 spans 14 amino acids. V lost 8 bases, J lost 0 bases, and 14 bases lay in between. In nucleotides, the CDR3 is TGTGCCATCCATGAGCCGGGGTACTCCTACGAGCAGTACTTC. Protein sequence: CAIHEPGYSYEQYF.

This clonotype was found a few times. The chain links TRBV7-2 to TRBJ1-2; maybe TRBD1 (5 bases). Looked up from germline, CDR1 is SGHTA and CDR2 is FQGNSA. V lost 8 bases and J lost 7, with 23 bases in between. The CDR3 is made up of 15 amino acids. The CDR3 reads CASGLISAGGTGYTF. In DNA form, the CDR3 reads TGTGCCAGCGGTCTCATTTCGGCGGGGGGAACTGGCTACACCTTC.

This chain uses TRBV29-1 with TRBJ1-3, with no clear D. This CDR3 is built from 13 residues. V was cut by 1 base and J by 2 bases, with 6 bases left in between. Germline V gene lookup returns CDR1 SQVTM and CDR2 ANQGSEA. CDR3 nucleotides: TGCAGCGTTGAAGTTACGGCTGGAAACACCATATATTTT. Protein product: CSVEVTAGNTIYF. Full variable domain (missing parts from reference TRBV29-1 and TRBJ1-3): SAVISQKPSRDICQRGTSLTIQCQVDSQVTMMFWYRQQPGQSLTLIATANQGSEATYESGFVIDKFPISRPNLTFSTLTVSNMSPEDSSIYLCSVEVTAGNTIYFGEGSWLTVV.

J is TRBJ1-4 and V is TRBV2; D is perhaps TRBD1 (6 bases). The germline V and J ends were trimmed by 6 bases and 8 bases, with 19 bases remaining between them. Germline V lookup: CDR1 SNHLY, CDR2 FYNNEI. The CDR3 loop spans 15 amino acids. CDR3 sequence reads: CASRDGQTGGEKLFF. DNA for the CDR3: TGTGCCAGCAGGGACGGACAGACGGGTGGAGAAAAACTGTTTTTT.

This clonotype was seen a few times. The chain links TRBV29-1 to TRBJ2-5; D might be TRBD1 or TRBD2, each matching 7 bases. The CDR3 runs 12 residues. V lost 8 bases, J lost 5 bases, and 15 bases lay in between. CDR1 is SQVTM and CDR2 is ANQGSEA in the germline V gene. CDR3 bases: TGCAGCCTCAGACAGGGAGGGGAGACCCAGTACTTC. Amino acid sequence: CSLRQGGETQYF. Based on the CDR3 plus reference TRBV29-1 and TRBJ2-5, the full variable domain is SAVISQKPSRDICQRGTSLTIQCQVDSQVTMMFWYRQQPGQSLTLIATANQGSEATYESGFVIDKFPISRPNLTFSTLTVSNMSPEDSSIYLCSLRQGGETQYFGPGTRLLVL.